The T cell receptor beta chain under discussion was sequenced for a study of blood T cell repertoires in COVID-19. Turning to the study itself: The study drew acute and convalescent COVID-19 samples from the United States, Italy and Spain.

Per the authors' pipeline: Estimation of nucleated cell counts relied on the amplification of reference gene primers. Generated by immunoSEQ multiplex PCR, the TCRdb table keeps only in-frame clones and is missing some. That table supplies the V and J calls and clone size; D and trimming were determined from the DNA. The sample consists of roughly 250,000 clones, 85% to 90% of them appearing once. The clonotype originates from a woman in her twenties or thirties with COVID-19, enrolled during active disease. Material: peripheral blood.

The CDR3 loop reads CVRTSSSGGTGAMNTEAFF. In DNA form, the CDR3 reads TGTGTCAGAACCTCTTCAAGCGGGGGGACAGGGGCGATGAACACTGAAGCTTTCTTT. The chain joins TRBV7-5 to TRBJ1-1; the listed D gene, TRBD1, was not tested against the DNA. TRBV7-5 is classified as a pseudogene. The CDR3 is made up of 19 amino acids.